Described below is a single T cell receptor (beta chain) sequence and its context. CDR3 length: 14 residues. V was clipped by 0 bases and J by 7 bases; unmatched bases: 4. Germline V gene data show CDR1 as SGDLS and CDR2 as YYNGEE. Method: immunoSEQ multiplex PCR; TCRdb's copy keeps in-frame clones and lacks some. Among 50,000 or so clones, more than 80% were seen once, and the ten largest hold less than 1.5%. Time point noted: pretreatment peripheral blood. The sample comes from a study of PD-L1 blockade in urothelial cancer. Whole-study context: About 85% of the roughly 30 patients comprised males who had bladder-origin urothelial cancer. Analyses used blood from 3 weeks (second dose) and 6 weeks after treatment start. Enrolled patients had been treated previously with 0 to 3 chemotherapy regimens.

The sequence was collected from a man between 45 and 60 years old with urothelial cancer. Specimen: PBMCs, collected around atezolizumab (anti-PD-L1) treatment. This chain connects TRBV9 to TRBJ1-5; 7 bases align to TRBD1. The CDR3 region is CASSVEGAGQPQHF. The CDR3 coding sequence is TGTGCCAGCAGCGTAGAGGGGGCTGGGCAGCCCCAGCATTTT.